The table lists the clone carrying this T cell receptor (beta chain) with a count of one. What it binds is not known. The CDR3 consists of 14 residues. CDR1 MNHEY and CDR2 SVGAGI come from the germline V gene. Trimming pared 6 bases from V and 3 bases from J, leaving 13 bases between. Only in-frame clones appear in the TCRdb table, and some are missing; sequencing was by immunoSEQ multiplex PCR. The table records 55,000 to 75,000 clones, 70% of them present only once. The sample originates from a study of T cell clones after liver transplantation. Study summary: Subjects received no induction therapy and standard immunosuppression until randomization at 12-24 months post-transplant. Tolerant meant at least one year fully off immunosuppression without liver enzymes above twice normal. General observations from the study: In a couple of subjects, few donor cells limited the measurable donor-reactive repertoire. These preliminary findings come from unstandardized post-transplant sampling times.

Sequencing used CD4+ T cells from blood, obtained at the approximately 15-month timepoint. The receptor was isolated from a human patient who received a liver transplant. These T cells may partly come from the graft donor. The chain couples TRBV6-5 to TRBJ2-3; possible D gene TRBD2, 5 bases. The CDR3 DNA follows: TGTGCCAGCAGACCGATGACGGGGACAGATACGCAGTATTTT. Translating it yields CASRPMTGTDTQYF.